The clone carrying this T cell receptor beta chain was detected ten times or more. Germline V lookup: CDR1 SQVTM, CDR2 ANQGSEA. The CDR3 consists of 10 residues. The record originates from a study of low-dose radiotherapy and immunotherapy resistance in tumors. Study-level information: A total of 6.5 Gy was given to Cohort 1 as 0.5 Gy per fraction every 2 weeks.

Primers used for first-strand cDNA, a TRAV- and TRBV-specific set, covered both alpha and beta chains. Amplification of TCRs used a constant-region primer and V-primer adapter for around 18 PCR cycles. The mRNA which had been isolated was amplified by in vitro transcription. TCRdb used MiXCR to reprocess the reads, holding one entry per CDR3 protein. Among almost 45,000 distinct CDR3 sequences listed, 25% to 30% were seen once. The sample's time point: after trial treatment. Stated treatment: LDRT plus nivolumab, ipilimumab, low-dose cyclophosphamide and aspirin (RACIN trial). In the RACIN dose-escalation trial, donors got nivolumab plus ipilimumab with aspirin, cyclophosphamide and radiotherapy. Patients who could take part had advanced solid tumors with no tumor-infiltrating lymphocytes.

The source was PBMCs, collected after low-dose radiotherapy plus immunotherapy. V is TRBV29-1 and J is TRBJ2-3, with a weak D call TRBD2 (5 bases). The receptor's source is a male donor with prostate cancer. The CDR3 sequence: CTGIADTQYF. CDR3 bases: TGCACCGGGATCGCAGATACGCAGTATTTT.